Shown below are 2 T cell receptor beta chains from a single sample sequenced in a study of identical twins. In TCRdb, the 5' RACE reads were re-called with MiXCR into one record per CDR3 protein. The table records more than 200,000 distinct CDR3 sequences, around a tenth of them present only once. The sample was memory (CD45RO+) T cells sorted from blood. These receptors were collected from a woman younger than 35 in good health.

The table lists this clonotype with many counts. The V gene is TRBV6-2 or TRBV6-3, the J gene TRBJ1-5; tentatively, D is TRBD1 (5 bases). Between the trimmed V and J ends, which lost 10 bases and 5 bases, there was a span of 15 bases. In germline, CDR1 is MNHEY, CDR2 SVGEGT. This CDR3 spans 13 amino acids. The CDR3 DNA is TGTGCCACCTGGGACGTCCGGGATCAGCCCCAGCATTTT. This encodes CATWDVRDQPQHF.

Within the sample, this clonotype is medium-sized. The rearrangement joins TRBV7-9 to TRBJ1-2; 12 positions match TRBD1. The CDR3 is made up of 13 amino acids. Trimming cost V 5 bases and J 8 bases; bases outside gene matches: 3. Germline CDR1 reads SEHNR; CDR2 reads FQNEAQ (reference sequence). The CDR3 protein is CASSQGQGAGYTF. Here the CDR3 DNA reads TGTGCCAGCAGCCAGGGACAGGGGGCCGGCTACACCTTC.